These 2 T cell receptor beta chains were sequenced from one sample in a study of T cell responses to AZD1222 COVID-19 vaccine. Data came from immunoSEQ multiplex PCR; TCRdb stores just in-frame clones and leaves some out. The sample holds over 70,000 clones, roughly nine tenths seen once. Sequencing was performed on peripheral blood, taken 28 days after the second AZD1222 dose. The receptors originated from an adult who received the AZD1222 COVID-19 vaccine.

V is TRBV6-2 or TRBV6-3 and J is TRBJ2-7; 13 bases are shared with TRBD2. This CDR3 has 17 amino acids. Trimming took 5 bases from V and 6 from J; bases not matched to a gene: 13. CDR1 and CDR2 from the germline V gene are MNHEY and SVGEGT. The CDR3 loop is CASSQPGLAGPPGEQYF. The CDR3 DNA reads TGTGCCAGCAGTCAACCGGGACTAGCGGGGCCACCGGGCGAGCAGTACTTC.

This clone was found a few times. J is TRBJ1-5 and V is TRBV2; 8 nucleotides line up with TRBD1. The CDR3 has 17 amino acids. V dropped 8 bases and J dropped 2; count of bases not matched to a gene: 14. CDR1 and CDR2 from the germline V gene are SNHLY and FYNNEI. CDR3 amino acids: CASGSSGGPWGNQPQHF. The CDR3 DNA follows: TGTGCCAGCGGTTCCTCAGGGGGCCCTTGGGGCAATCAGCCCCAGCATTTT.